This T cell receptor (beta chain) is drawn from a study of blood T cell repertoires in COVID-19. For the study at large: Material from acute and convalescent COVID-19 was sourced from the United States, Italy and Spain. T cells, B-cell-depleted T cells, or PBMCs provided the cDNA or gDNA that served as material.

Original processing methods: Amplified reference gene primers provided the basis for estimating nucleated cell counts. Data came from immunoSEQ multiplex PCR; TCRdb stores just in-frame clones and leaves some out. The D gene and trimming were derived from the DNA, and the V and J assignments and clone size from that table. The sample records 65,000 to 80,000 clones, 86% being singletons. This clone was detected only a few times. V shed 5 bases, J shed 2 bases, and the junction held 8 bases outside the gene matches. Germline loops: CDR1 SEHNR, CDR2 FQNEAQ (reference sequence). CDR3 size: 15 residues. The source is a man older than 75 in a cohort sampled during active COVID-19. The chain uses TRBV7-9 and TRBJ1-1; 7 nucleotides match TRBD1. Sequenced sample: peripheral blood. The CDR3 spells CASSPPGTANTEAFF. For the CDR3, the DNA is TGTGCCAGCAGCCCCCCCGGGACAGCTAACACTGAAGCTTTCTTT.